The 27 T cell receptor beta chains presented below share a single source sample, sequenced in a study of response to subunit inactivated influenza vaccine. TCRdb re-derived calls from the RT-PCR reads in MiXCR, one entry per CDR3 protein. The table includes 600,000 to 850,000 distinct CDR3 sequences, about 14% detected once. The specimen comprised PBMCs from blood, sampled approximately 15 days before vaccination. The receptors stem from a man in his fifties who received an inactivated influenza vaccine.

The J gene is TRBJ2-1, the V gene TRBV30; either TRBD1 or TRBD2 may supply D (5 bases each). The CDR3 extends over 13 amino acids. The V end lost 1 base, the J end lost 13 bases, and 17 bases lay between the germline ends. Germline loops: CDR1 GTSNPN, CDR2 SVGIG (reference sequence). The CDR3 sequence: CAWSAGTAGFQFF. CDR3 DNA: TGTGCCTGGAGTGCCGGGACCGCAGGGTTTCAGTTCTTC.

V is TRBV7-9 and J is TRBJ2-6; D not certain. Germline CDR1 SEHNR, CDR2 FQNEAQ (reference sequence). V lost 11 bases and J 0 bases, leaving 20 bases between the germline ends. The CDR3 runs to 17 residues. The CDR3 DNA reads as TGTGCCTCTCCCCGCGCTATCGCTTACTCTGGGGCCAACGTCCTGACTTTC. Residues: CASPRAIAYSGANVLTF. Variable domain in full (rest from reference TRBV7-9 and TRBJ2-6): DTGVSQNPRHKITKRGQNVTFRCDPISEHNRLYWYRQTLGQGPEFLTYFQNEAQLEKSRLLSDRFSAERPKGSFSTLEIQRTEQGDSAMYLCASPRAIAYSGANVLTFGAGSRLTVL.

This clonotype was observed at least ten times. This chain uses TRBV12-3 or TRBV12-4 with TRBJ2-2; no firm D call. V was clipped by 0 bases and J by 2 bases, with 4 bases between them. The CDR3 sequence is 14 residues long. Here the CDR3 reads CASSLALNTGELFF. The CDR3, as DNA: TGTGCCAGCAGTTTAGCGCTAAACACCGGGGAGCTGTTTTTT.

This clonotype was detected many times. CDR3 sequence (DNA): TGTGCCAGCAGTACCCGGGGGGGCAGGGAGACCCAGTACTTC. This translates into CASSTRGGRETQYF. This chain connects TRBV12-3 or TRBV12-4 to TRBJ2-5; 8 bases are a match to TRBD2. V trimming: 5 bases; J trimming: 5 bases; junction bases outside the gene matches: 7. This CDR3 spans 14 amino acids.

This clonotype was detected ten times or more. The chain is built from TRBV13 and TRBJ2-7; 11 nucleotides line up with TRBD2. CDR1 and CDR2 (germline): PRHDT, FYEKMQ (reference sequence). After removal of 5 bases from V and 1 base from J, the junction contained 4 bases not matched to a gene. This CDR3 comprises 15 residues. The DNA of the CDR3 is TGTGCCAGCAGCACCCGACTAGCGGGGTCCTACGAGCAGTACTTC. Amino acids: CASSTRLAGSYEQYF. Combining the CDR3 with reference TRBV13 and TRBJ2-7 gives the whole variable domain AAGVIQSPRHLIKEKRETATLKCYPIPRHDTVYWYQQGPGQDPQFLISFYEKMQSDKGSIPDRFSAQQFSDYHSELNMSSLELGDSALYFCASSTRLAGSYEQYFGPGTRLTVT.

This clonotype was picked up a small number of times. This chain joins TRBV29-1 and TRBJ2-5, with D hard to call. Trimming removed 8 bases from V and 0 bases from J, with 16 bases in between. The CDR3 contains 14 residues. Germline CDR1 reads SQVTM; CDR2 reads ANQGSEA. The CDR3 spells CSSAGRYHQETQYF. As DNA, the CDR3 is TGCAGCTCCGCCGGAAGGTACCACCAAGAGACCCAGTACTTC. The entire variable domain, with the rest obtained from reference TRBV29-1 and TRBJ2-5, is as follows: SAVISQKPSRDICQRGTSLTIQCQVDSQVTMMFWYRQQPGQSLTLIATANQGSEATYESGFVIDKFPISRPNLTFSTLTVSNMSPEDSSIYLCSSAGRYHQETQYFGPGTRLLVL.

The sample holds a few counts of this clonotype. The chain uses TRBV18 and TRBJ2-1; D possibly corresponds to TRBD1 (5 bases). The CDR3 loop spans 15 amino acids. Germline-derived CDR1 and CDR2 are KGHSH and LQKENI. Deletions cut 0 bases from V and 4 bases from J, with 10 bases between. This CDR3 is CASSPPMTEYNEQFF. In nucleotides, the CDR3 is TGTGCCAGCTCACCACCAATGACAGAGTACAATGAGCAGTTCTTC.

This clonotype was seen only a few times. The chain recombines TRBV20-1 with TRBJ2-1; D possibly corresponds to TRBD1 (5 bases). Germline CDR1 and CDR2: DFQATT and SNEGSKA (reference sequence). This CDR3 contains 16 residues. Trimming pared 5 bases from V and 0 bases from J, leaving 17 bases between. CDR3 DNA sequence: TGCAGTGCTCACCGCGGACGGACAAGCTCCTACAATGAGCAGTTCTTC. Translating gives CSAHRGRTSSYNEQFF.

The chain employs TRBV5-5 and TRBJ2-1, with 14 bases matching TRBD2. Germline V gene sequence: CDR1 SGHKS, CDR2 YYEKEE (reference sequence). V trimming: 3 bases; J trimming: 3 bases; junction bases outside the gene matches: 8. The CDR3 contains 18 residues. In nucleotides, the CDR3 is TGTGCCAGCAGCTCCGGACTAGCGGGAGGCCTAAACTACAATGAGCAGTTCTTC. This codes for CASSSGLAGGLNYNEQFF.

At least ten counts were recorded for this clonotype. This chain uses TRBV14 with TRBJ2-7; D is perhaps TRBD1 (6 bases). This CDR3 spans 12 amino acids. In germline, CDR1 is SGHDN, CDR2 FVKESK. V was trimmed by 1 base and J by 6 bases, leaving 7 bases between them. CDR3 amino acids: CASSQVRGEQYF. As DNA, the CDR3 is TGTGCCAGCAGCCAAGTCAGGGGCGAGCAGTACTTC.

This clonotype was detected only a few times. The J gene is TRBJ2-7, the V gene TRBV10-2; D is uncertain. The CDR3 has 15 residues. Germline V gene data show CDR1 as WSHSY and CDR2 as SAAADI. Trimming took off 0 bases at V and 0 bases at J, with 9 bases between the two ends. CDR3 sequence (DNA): TGCGCCAGCAGTGAGTCCCGGGTTAGCTCCTACGAGCAGTACTTC. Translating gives CASSESRVSSYEQYF.

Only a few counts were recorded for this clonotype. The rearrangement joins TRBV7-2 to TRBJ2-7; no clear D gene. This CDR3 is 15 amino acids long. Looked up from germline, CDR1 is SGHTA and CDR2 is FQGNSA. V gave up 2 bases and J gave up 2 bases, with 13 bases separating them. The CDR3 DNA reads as TGTGCCAGCAGCTTACGGGCGGCCCCGACCTACGAGCAGTACTTC. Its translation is CASSLRAAPTYEQYF.

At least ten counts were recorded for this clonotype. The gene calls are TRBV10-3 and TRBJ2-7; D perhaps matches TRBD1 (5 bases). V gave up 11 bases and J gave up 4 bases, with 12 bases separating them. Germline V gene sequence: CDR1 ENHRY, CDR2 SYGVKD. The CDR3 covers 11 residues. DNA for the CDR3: TGTGCCTCTCAGGGTTTATACGAGCAGTACTTC. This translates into CASQGLYEQYF.

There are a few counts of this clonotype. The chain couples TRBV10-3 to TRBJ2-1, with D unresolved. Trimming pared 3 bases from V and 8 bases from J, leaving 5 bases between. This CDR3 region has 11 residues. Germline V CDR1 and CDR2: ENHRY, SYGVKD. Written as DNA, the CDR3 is TGTGCCATCAGTGATTCTTATGAGCAGTTCTTC. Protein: CAISDSYEQFF.

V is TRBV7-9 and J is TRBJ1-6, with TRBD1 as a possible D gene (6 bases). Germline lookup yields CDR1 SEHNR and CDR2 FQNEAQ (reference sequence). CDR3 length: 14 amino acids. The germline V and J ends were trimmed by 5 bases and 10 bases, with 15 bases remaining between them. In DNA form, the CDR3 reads TGTGCCAGCAGCCTCGATCAGGGGCGATCACCCCTCCACTTT. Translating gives CASSLDQGRSPLHF.

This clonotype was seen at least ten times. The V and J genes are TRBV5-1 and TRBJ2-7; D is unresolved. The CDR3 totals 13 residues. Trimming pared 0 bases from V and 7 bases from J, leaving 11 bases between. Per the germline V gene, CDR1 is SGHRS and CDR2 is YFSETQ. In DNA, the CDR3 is TGCGCCAGCAGCTTGGAAAGGCAGGCGGAGCAGTACTTC. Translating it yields CASSLERQAEQYF.

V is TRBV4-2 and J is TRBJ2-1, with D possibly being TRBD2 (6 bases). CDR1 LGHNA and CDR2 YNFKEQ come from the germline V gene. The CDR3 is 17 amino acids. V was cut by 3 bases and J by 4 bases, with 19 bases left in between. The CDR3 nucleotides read TGTGCCAGCAGCCACCTATCAGGAGGGGCGAAGTACAATGAGCAGTTCTTC. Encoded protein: CASSHLSGGAKYNEQFF.

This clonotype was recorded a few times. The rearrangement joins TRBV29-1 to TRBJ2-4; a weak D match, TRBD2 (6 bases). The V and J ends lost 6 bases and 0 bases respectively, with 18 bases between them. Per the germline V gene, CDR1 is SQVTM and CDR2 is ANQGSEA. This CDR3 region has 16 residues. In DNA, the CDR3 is TGCAGCGTGACTGGGAGGACCGATATAGCCAAAAACATTCAGTACTTC. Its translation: CSVTGRTDIAKNIQYF.

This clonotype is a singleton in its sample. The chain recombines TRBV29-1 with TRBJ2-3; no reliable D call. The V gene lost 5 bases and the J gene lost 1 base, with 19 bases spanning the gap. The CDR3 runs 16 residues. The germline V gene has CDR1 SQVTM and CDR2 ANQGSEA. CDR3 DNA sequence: TGCAGCGTTAAAGGTGCGGATCGGGCGGGCACAGATACGCAGTATTTT. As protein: CSVKGADRAGTDTQYF.

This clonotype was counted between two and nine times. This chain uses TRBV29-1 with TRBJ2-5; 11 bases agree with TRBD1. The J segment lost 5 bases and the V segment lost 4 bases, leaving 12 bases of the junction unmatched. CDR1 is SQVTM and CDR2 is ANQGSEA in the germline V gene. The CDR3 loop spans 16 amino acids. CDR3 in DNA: TGCAGCGTTGGAAGCCGAGGACAGGGGGCACGGGAGACCCAGTACTTC. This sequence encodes CSVGSRGQGARETQYF.

CDR3 in DNA: TGCAGTGCTAGTGAAGGGGGAAATCAGCCCCAGCATTTT. Encoded protein: CSASEGGNQPQHF. The rearrangement joins TRBV20-1 to TRBJ1-5; D is possibly TRBD1 (6 bases). This CDR3 comprises 13 residues. In germline, CDR1 is DFQATT, CDR2 SNEGSKA (reference sequence). The V end lost 3 bases, the J end lost 4 bases, and 10 bases lay between the germline ends.

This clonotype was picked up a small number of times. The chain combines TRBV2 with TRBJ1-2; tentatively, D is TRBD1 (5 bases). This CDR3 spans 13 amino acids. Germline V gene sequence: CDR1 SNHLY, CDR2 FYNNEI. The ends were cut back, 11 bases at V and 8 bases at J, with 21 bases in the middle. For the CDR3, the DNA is TGTGCCGGTGGATCCGGGACCCTTGTGGGCTACACCTTC. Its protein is CAGGSGTLVGYTF.

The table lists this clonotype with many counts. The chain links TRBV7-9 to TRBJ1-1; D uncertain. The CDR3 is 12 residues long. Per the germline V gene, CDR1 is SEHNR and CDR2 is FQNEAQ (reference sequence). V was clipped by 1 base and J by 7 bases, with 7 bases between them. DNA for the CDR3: TGTGCCAGCAGCTTAGGCAACGGTGAAGCTTTCTTT. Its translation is CASSLGNGEAFF.

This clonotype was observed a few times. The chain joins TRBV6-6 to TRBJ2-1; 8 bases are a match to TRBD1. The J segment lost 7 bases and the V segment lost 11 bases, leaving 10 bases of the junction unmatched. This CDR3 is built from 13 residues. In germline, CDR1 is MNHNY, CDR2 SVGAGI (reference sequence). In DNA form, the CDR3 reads TGTGCCGGCAAGACAGGGGCGGGTAATGAGCAGTTCTTC. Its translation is CAGKTGAGNEQFF.

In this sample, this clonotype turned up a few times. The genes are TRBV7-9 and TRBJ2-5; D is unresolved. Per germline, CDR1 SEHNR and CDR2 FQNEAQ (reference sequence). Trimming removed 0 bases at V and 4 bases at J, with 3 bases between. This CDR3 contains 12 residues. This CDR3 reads CASSLAIETQYF. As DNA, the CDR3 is TGTGCCAGCAGCTTAGCGATAGAGACCCAGTACTTC.

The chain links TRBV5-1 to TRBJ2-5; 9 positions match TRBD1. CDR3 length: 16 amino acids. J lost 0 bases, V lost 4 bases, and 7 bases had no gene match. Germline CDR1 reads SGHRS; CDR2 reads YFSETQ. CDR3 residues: CASSRGWDRDQETQYF. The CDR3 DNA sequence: TGCGCCAGCAGCCGTGGATGGGACAGGGACCAAGAGACCCAGTACTTC.

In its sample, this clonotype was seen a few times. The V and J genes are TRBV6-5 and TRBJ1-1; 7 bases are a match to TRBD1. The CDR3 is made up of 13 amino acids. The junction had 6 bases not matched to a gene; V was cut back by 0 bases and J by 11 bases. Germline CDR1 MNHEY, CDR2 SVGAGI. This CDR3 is CASSYSITGEAFF. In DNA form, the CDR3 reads TGTGCCAGCAGTTACTCGATAACAGGGGAGGCTTTCTTT.